Each of the 5 T cell receptor beta chains below was sequenced from the same sample in a study of human T cells and chemical hapten exposure. TCRdb re-derived calls from the RACE reads in MiXCR, one entry per CDR3 protein. The repertoire includes just under 350,000 distinct CDR3 sequences, approximately 6.3% of them detected once, and 7.5% to 8.5% sits in the top ten. The sample's time point: patch test 1, 2 weeks after DPC sensitization. Treatment here: therapeutic diphenylcyclopropenone sensitization with weekly scalp DPC. This material consisted of whole blood, taken in connection with sensitization to the hapten diphenylcyclopropenone (DPC). Receptors originate from a woman aged 18-29 years with alopecia areata. Some clones in this sample may be carry-over from other donors' samples.

This clonotype was seen a handful of times. The gene calls are TRBV6-5 and TRBJ1-1; tentative D call: TRBD1 (5 bases). The germline CDR1 and CDR2 sequences are MNHEY and SVGAGI. Trimming left V 6 bases short and J 7 bases short, with 12 bases between. This CDR3 is built from 12 residues. The CDR3 sequence is CASSPGPLEAFF. The CDR3 DNA reads TGTGCCAGCAGCCCGGGACCACTTGAAGCTTTCTTT.

The chain combines TRBV6-5 with TRBJ2-3; weak D call: TRBD2 (6 bases). This CDR3 is built from 16 residues. Germline values: CDR1 MNHEY, CDR2 SVGAGI. The ends were cut back, 0 bases at V and 4 bases at J, with 14 bases in the middle. CDR3 sequence: CASSYSKAGRPDTQYF. CDR3 in DNA: TGTGCCAGCAGTTACTCTAAGGCAGGGAGGCCAGATACGCAGTATTTT.

V gene TRBV2 combines with J gene TRBJ1-2; D is uncertain. This CDR3 comprises 12 residues. V was clipped by 10 bases and J by 2 bases, with 11 bases between them. Germline-derived CDR1 and CDR2 are SNHLY and FYNNEI. The CDR3 sequence is CANSDGNYGYTF. CDR3 nucleotides: TGTGCCAATTCGGACGGAAACTATGGCTACACCTTC.

This clonotype was counted a few times. This chain links TRBV12-3 or TRBV12-4 with TRBJ1-5; D unresolved. V gave up 2 bases and J gave up 5 bases, with 10 bases separating them. This CDR3 has 14 amino acids. CDR3 DNA sequence: TGTGCCAGCAGTTTAAGTTTTGGTGATCAGCCCCAGCATTTT. Protein: CASSLSFGDQPQHF.

The rearrangement uses TRBV27 and TRBJ1-1, with D tentatively TRBD1 (6 bases). V shed 8 bases and J shed 6 bases, with 19 bases lying between them. This CDR3 is 14 amino acids long. The V gene's germline CDR1 is MNHEY and CDR2 SMNVEV (reference sequence). The CDR3 loop reads CASAPLKQGSEAFF. The CDR3 DNA is TGTGCCAGCGCCCCATTAAAACAGGGATCTGAAGCTTTCTTT.